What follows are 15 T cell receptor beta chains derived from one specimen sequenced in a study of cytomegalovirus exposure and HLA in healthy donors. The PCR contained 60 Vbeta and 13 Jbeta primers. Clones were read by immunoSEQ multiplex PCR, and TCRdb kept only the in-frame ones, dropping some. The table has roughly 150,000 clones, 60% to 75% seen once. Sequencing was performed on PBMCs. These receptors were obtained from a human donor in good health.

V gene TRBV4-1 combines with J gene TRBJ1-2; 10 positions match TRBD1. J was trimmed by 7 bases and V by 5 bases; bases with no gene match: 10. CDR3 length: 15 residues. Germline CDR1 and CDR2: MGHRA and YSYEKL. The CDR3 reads CASSSGTGERGGYTF. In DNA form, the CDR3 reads TGCGCCAGCAGCTCCGGGACAGGGGAAAGGGGTGGCTACACCTTC.

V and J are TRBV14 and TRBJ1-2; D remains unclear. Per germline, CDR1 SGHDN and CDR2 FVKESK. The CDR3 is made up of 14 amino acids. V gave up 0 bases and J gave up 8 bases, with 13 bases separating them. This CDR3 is CASSQDPRNYGYTF. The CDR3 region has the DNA TGTGCCAGCAGCCAAGATCCGCGAAATTACGGCTACACCTTC.

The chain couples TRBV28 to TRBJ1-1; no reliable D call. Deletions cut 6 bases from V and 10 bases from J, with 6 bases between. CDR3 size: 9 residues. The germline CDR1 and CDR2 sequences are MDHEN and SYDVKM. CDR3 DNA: TGTGCCAGCAGCCTCGGAGCTTTCTTT. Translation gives CASSLGAFF.

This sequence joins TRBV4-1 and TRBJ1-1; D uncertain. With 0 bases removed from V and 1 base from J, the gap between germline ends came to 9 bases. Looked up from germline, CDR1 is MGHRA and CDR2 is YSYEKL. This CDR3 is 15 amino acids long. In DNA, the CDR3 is TGCGCCAGCAGCCAAGAAGGACGGGGGAACACTGAAGCTTTCTTT. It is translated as CASSQEGRGNTEAFF.

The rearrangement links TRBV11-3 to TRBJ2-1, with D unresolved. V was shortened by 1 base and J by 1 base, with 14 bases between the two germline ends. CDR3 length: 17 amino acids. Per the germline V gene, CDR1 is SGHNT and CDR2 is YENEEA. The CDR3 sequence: CASSLGESTRSYNEQFF. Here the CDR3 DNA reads TGTGCCAGCAGCTTAGGCGAATCCACCCGTTCCTACAATGAGCAGTTCTTC. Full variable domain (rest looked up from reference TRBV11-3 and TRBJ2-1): EAGVVQSPRYKIIEKKQPVAFWCNPISGHNTLYWYLQNLGQGPELLIRYENEEAVDDSQLPKDRFSAERLKGVDSTLKIQPAELGDSAVYLCASSLGESTRSYNEQFFGPGTRLTVL.

This CDR3 reads CASSSRDSGFETQYF. The CDR3 bases are TGTGCCAGCAGCTCCCGGGACAGCGGCTTTGAGACCCAGTACTTC. The chain combines TRBV7-9 with TRBJ2-5, with 7 bases fitting TRBD1. The germline gives CDR1 SEHNR, CDR2 FQNEAQ (reference sequence). V shed 4 bases and J 5 bases; nucleotides not matched to a gene: 10. This CDR3 comprises 15 residues.

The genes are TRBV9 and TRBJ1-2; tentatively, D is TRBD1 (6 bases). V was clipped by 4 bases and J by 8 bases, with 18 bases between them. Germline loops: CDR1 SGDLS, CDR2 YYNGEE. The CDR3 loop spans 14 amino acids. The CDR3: CASSLAGTLGGYTF. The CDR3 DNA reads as TGTGCCAGCAGCCTCGCCGGGACACTGGGCGGCTACACCTTC.

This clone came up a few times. CDR3 sequence: CASTPDRGGETQYF. CDR3 DNA sequence: TGTGCCAGCACTCCCGACAGGGGCGGAGAGACCCAGTACTTC. V and J are TRBV6-5 and TRBJ2-5, with 8 bases fitting TRBD1. Looked up from germline, CDR1 is MNHEY and CDR2 is SVGAGI. V dropped 7 bases and J dropped 4; count of bases not matched to a gene: 8. The CDR3 has 14 residues.

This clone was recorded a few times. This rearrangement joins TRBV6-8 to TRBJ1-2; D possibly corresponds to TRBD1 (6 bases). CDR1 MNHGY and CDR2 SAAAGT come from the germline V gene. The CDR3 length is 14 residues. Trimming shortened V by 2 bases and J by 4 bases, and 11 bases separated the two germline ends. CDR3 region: CASSYPHRAYGYTF. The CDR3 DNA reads TGTGCCAGCAGTTACCCCCACAGGGCCTATGGCTACACCTTC.

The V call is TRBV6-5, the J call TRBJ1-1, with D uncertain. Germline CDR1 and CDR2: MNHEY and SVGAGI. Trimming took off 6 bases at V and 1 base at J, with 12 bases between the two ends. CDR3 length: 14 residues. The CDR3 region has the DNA TGTGCCAGCAGCTCCGGGAAGACGAACACTGAAGCTTTCTTT. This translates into CASSSGKTNTEAFF.

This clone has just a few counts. As DNA, the CDR3 is TGTGCCAGCAGACGGGGACTAGCGGAGGTGGGCACAGATACGCAGTATTTT. Its translation is CASRRGLAEVGTDTQYF. The chain joins TRBV5-6 to TRBJ2-3, with 11 bases that match TRBD2. The J segment lost 1 base and the V segment lost 5 bases, leaving 9 bases of the junction unmatched. The CDR3 has 17 amino acids. CDR1 is SGHDT, CDR2 YYEEEE, per germline.

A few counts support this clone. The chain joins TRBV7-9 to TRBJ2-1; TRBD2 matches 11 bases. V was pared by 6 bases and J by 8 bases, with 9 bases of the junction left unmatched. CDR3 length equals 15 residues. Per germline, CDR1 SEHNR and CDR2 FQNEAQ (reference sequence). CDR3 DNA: TGTGCCAGCAGTTCAACTAGCGGGAGTACAGATGAGCAGTTCTTC. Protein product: CASSSTSGSTDEQFF.

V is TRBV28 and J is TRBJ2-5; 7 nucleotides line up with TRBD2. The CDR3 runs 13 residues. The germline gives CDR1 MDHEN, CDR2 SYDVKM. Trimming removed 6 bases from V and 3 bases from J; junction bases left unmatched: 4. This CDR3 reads CASRLAGKETQYF. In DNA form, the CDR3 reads TGTGCCAGCAGATTAGCGGGTAAAGAGACCCAGTACTTC.

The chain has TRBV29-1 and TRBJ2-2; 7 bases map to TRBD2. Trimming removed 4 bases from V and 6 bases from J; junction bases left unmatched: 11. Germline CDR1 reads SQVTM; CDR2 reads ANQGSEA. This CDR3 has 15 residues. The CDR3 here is CSVAVGLVGAGELFF. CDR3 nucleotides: TGCAGCGTTGCCGTCGGACTAGTGGGGGCCGGGGAGCTGTTTTTT.

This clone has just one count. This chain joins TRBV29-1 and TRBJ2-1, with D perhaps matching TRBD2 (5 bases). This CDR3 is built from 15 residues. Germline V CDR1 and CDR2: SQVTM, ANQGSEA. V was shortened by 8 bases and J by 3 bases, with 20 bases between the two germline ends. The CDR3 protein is CSPHNPVANYNEQFF. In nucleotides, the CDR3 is TGCAGCCCACACAACCCGGTAGCGAACTACAATGAGCAGTTCTTC.